This T cell receptor beta chain is from a study of prognosis after radiotherapy for stage I lung cancer. Across the study: About 15 of the patients were found to have newly diagnosed primary stage I lung tumors, and several were living with oligometastatic NSCLC after surgical resection of the primary tumor.

The germline gives CDR1 SGHNT, CDR2 YYREEE (reference sequence). V shed 3 bases and J shed 1 base, with 13 bases lying between them. This CDR3 spans 16 amino acids. Starting from genomic DNA, TCR beta CDR3 was amplified through two-round multiplex PCR. The first PCR round targeted every TRBV and TRBJ gene with specific primers. TCRdb recomputed calls from the multiplex PCR reads with MiXCR, one row per CDR3 protein. The table has 25,000 to 30,000 distinct CDR3 sequences, just over 40% seen once. The chain carries TRBV5-4 and TRBJ2-2, with D hard to call. This TCR was recovered from a donor over 45 with non-small cell lung cancer. The specimen was PBMCs, collected before or after stereotactic body radiation therapy (not recorded which). The CDR3 bases are TGTGCCAGCAGCTCGCGGACCGCTAAGAACACCGGGGAGCTGTTTTTT. This translates into CASSSRTAKNTGELFF.